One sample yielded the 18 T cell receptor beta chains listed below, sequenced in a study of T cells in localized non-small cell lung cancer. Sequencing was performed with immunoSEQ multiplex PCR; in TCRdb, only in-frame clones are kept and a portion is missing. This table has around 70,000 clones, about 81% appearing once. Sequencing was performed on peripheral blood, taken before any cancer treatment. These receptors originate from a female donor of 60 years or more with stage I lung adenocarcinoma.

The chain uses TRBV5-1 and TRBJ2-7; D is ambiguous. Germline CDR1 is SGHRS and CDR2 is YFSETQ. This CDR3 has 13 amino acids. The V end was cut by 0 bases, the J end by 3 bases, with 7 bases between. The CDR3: CASSLEGNYEQYF. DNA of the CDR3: TGCGCCAGCAGCTTGGAAGGGAACTACGAGCAGTACTTC.

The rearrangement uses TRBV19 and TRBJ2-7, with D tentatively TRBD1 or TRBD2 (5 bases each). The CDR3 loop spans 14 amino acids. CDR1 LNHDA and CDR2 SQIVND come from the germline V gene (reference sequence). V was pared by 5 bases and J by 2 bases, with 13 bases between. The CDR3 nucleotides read TGTGCCAGTAGTCTCTGGGACGGGCCCTACGAGCAGTACTTC. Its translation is CASSLWDGPYEQYF.

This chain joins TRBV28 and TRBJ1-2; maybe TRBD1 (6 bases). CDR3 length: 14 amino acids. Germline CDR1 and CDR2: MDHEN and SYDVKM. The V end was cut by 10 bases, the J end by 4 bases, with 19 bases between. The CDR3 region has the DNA TGTGCCATTCGAAACAGGGAAAATAGCTATGGCTACACCTTC. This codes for CAIRNRENSYGYTF.

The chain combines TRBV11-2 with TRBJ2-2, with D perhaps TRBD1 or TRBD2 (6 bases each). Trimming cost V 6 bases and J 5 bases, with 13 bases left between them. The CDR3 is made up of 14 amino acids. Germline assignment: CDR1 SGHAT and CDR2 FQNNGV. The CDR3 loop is CASRPTGGTGELFF. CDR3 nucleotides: TGTGCCAGCAGACCGACAGGAGGGACCGGGGAGCTGTTTTTT. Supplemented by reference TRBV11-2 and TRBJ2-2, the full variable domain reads EAGVAQSPRYKIIEKRQSVAFWCNPISGHATLYWYQQILGQGPKLLIQFQNNGVVDDSQLPKDRFSAERLKGVDSTLKIQPAKLEDSAVYLCASRPTGGTGELFFGEGSRLTVL.

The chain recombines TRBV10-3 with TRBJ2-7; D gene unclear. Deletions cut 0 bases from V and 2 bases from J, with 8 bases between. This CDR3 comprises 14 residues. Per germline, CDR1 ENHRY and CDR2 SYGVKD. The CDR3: CAISESLQTYEQYF. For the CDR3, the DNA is TGTGCCATCAGTGAGTCGTTGCAAACCTACGAGCAGTACTTC.

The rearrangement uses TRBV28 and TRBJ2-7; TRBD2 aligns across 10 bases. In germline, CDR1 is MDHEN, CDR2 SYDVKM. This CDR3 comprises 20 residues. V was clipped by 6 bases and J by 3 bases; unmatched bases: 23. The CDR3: CASRFEPAASGSLPFYEQYF. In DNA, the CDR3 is TGTGCCAGCAGGTTCGAGCCTGCGGCTAGCGGGAGTTTGCCCTTCTACGAGCAGTACTTC.

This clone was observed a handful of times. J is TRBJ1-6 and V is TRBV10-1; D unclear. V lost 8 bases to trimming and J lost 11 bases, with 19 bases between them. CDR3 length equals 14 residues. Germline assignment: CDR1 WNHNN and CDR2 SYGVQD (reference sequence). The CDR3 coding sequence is TGCGCCAGCCTTGTTTCATCATTTGGTCCACCCCTCCACTTT. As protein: CASLVSSFGPPLHF.

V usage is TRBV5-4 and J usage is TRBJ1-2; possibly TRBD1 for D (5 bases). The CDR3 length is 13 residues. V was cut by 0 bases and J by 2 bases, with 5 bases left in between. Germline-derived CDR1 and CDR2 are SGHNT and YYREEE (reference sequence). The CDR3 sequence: CASSLEGNYGYTF. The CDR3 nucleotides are TGTGCCAGCAGCTTGGAGGGGAACTATGGCTACACCTTC. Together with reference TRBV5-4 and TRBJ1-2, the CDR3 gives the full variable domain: ETGVTQSPTHLIKTRGQQVTLRCSSQSGHNTVSWYQQALGQGPQFIFQYYREEENGRGNFPPRFSGLQFPNYSSELNVNALELDDSALYLCASSLEGNYGYTFGSGTRLTVV.

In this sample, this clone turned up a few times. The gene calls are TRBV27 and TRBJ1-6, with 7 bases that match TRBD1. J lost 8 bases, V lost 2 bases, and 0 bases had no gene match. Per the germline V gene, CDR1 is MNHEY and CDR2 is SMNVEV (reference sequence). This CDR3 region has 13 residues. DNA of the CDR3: TGTGCCAGCAGTTTAGGGACAGATTCACCCCTCCACTTT. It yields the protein CASSLGTDSPLHF.

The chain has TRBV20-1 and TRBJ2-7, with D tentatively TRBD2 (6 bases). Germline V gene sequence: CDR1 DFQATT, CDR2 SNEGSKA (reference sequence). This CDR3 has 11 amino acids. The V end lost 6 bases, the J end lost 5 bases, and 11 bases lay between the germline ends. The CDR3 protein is CSAGPGDEQYF. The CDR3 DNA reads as TGCAGTGCGGGACCGGGGGACGAGCAGTACTTC.

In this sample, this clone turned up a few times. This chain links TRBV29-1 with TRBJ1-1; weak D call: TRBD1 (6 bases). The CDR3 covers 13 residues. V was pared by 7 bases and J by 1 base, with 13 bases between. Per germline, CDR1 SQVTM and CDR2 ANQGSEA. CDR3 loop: CSAAQGTNTEAFF. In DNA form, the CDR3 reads TGCAGCGCGGCCCAGGGGACGAACACTGAAGCTTTCTTT.

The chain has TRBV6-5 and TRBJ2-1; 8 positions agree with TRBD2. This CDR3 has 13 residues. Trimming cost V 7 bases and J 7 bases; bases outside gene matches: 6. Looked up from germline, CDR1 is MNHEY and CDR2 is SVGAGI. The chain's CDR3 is CASMSSGVNEQFF. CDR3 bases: TGTGCCAGCATGAGTAGCGGGGTGAATGAGCAGTTCTTC.

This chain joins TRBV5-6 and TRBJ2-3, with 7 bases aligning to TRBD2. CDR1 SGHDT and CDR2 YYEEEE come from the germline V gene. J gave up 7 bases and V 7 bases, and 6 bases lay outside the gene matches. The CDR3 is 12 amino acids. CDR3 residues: CASSTSTYTQYF. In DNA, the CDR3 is TGTGCCAGCTCGACTAGCACCTATACGCAGTATTTT.

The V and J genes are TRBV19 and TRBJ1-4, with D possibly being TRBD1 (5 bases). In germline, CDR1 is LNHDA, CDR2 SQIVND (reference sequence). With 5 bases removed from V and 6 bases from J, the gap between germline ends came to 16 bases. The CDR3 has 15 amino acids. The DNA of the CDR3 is TGTGCCAGTAGTTACAGGTTGGGAAGGGATGAAAAACTGTTTTTT. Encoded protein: CASSYRLGRDEKLFF.

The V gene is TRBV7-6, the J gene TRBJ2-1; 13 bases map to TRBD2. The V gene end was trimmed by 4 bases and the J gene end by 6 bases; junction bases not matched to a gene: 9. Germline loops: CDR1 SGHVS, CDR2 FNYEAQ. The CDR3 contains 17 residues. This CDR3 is CASSSQGTSGGGNEQFF. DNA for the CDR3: TGTGCCAGCAGCTCGCAGGGCACTAGCGGGGGGGGCAATGAGCAGTTCTTC.

This CDR3 is CTSGPRRAFF. CDR3 DNA: TGCACCTCCGGCCCGCGACGGGCTTTCTTT. This chain links TRBV20-1 with TRBJ1-1; D is undetermined. CDR3 length equals 10 residues. Germline CDR1 is DFQATT and CDR2 is SNEGSKA (reference sequence).

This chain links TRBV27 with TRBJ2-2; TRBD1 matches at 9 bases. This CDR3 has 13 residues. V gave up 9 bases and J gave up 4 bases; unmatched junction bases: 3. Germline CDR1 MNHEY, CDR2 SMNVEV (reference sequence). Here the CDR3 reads CASWDRVTGELFF. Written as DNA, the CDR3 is TGTGCCAGTTGGGACAGGGTCACCGGGGAGCTGTTTTTT.

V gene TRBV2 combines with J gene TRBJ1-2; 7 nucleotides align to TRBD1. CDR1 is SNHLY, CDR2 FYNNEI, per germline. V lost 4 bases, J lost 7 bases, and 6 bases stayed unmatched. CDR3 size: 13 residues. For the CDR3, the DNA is TGTGCCAGCAGTGCAGGGGGTCTCGTTGGCTACACCTTC. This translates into CASSAGGLVGYTF.